Presented here are 18 T cell receptor beta chains from one specimen sequenced in a study of T cells after yellow fever vaccination. TCRdb re-called the 5' RACE reads through MiXCR, storing one row per CDR3 protein. The sample lists under 55,000 distinct CDR3 sequences, 6.5% to 8% seen once, with 24% in the top ten. The material sequenced was CD8+ T cells not binding an NS4B(214-222) dextramer, sorted from PBMCs, taken approximately 47 days after the first yellow fever vaccination. These receptors were obtained from a young man who received the YFV17D yellow fever vaccine.

This clonotype appeared a few times. The gene calls are TRBV24-1 and TRBJ2-7; D unclear. V lost 3 bases and J lost 3, with 8 bases in between. CDR3 length: 13 residues. Per germline, CDR1 KGHDR and CDR2 SFDVKD. In DNA, the CDR3 is TGTGCCACCAGTGATGGCACCTTCTACGAGCAGTACTTC. Its translation: CATSDGTFYEQYF.

This clonotype came up many times. The V gene is TRBV7-6, the J gene TRBJ2-1; 9 nucleotides line up with TRBD2. Germline CDR1 is SGHVS and CDR2 is FNYEAQ. Trimming at V came to 1 base and at J to 2 bases, leaving 0 bases not matched to a gene. The length of the CDR3 is 15 residues. The CDR3, as DNA: TGTGCCAGCAGCTTAGTAGCGGGGGCCTACAATGAGCAGTTCTTC. Translating it yields CASSLVAGAYNEQFF.

This clonotype appeared a few times. The gene calls are TRBV19 and TRBJ2-7; TRBD2 might be the D (5 bases). V was pared by 1 base and J by 5 bases, with 12 bases between. This CDR3 is built from 14 residues. Germline CDR1 reads LNHDA; CDR2 reads SQIVND (reference sequence). Here the CDR3 DNA reads TGTGCCAGTAGTATAGGGAGGTTGGGAGACGAGCAGTACTTC. It codes for CASSIGRLGDEQYF. Drawing the rest from reference TRBV19 and TRBJ2-7, the complete variable domain is DGGITQSPKYLFRKEGQNVTLSCEQNLNHDAMYWYRQDPGQGLRLIYYSQIVNDFQKGDIAEGYSVSREKKESFPLTVTSAQKNPTAFYLCASSIGRLGDEQYFGPGTRLTVT.

This clonotype showed up just a few times. The chain combines TRBV20-1 with TRBJ2-1; 8 bases align to TRBD1. The J segment lost 1 base and the V segment lost 5 bases, leaving 10 bases of the junction unmatched. Looked up from germline, CDR1 is DFQATT and CDR2 is SNEGSKA (reference sequence). This CDR3 has 16 residues. CDR3: CSAAHPGQVSYNEQFF. CDR3 sequence (DNA): TGCAGTGCTGCACATCCGGGACAGGTATCCTACAATGAGCAGTTCTTC.

Ten or more counts support this clonotype. The chain couples TRBV20-1 to TRBJ2-7; no clear D gene. The CDR3 has 11 residues. In germline, CDR1 is DFQATT, CDR2 SNEGSKA (reference sequence). V was trimmed by 2 bases and J by 10 bases, leaving 12 bases between them. The CDR3 is CSARSDATQYV. CDR3 bases: TGCAGTGCTAGAAGCGATGCGACTCAGTACGTC.

V gene TRBV7-2 combines with J gene TRBJ2-5; a weak D match, TRBD2 (7 bases). Per the germline V gene, CDR1 is SGHTA and CDR2 is FQGNSA. The V end was cut by 0 bases, the J end by 3 bases, with 14 bases between. This CDR3 is built from 16 residues. CDR3 DNA sequence: TGTGCCAGCAGCTTAGCGGGGGGGCTTCTCGAAGAGACCCAGTACTTC. This codes for CASSLAGGLLEETQYF.

The CDR3 protein is CASSEGDRTNGYTF. The CDR3 DNA follows: TGTGCCAGCAGTGAAGGGGACAGGACTAATGGCTACACCTTC. The rearrangement uses TRBV2 and TRBJ1-2; the match to TRBD1 covers 8 bases. Per the germline V gene, CDR1 is SNHLY and CDR2 is FYNNEI. The V segment lost 1 base and the J segment 6 bases; nucleotides outside the gene matches: 4. This CDR3 is 14 amino acids long.

This clonotype was counted many times. V is TRBV7-6 and J is TRBJ2-3, with 14 bases that match TRBD2. The germline V gene encodes CDR1 SGHVS and CDR2 FNYEAQ. The CDR3 is 20 amino acids. With 2 bases clipped from V and 0 bases from J, the junction kept 10 bases outside the gene matches. This CDR3 is CASSLTIVGTSGGSTDTQYF. The CDR3 DNA reads as TGTGCCAGCAGCTTAACAATCGTAGGGACTAGCGGGGGCAGCACAGATACGCAGTATTTT.

In its sample, this clonotype ranks as medium-sized. The genes are TRBV20-1 and TRBJ1-2; D gene uncertain. CDR1 is DFQATT and CDR2 is SNEGSKA in the germline V gene (reference sequence). The germline V and J ends were trimmed by 6 bases and 0 bases, with 17 bases remaining between them. The CDR3 covers 15 residues. CDR3 sequence (DNA): TGCAGTGCGCGAAGGGTCGGTCCCGCTAACTATGGCTACACCTTC. It translates to CSARRVGPANYGYTF.

The chain joins TRBV20-1 to TRBJ1-5; 7 bases match TRBD1. The CDR3 sequence is 16 residues long. CDR1 is DFQATT and CDR2 is SNEGSKA in the germline V gene (reference sequence). With 0 bases clipped from V and 2 bases from J, the junction kept 7 bases outside the gene matches. CDR3 protein: CSARDRQGWGNQPQHF. CDR3 coding DNA: TGCAGTGCTAGAGATCGACAGGGATGGGGCAATCAGCCCCAGCATTTT.

The J gene is TRBJ2-5, the V gene TRBV29-1; 7 bases line up with TRBD1. This CDR3 is 15 amino acids long. The J segment lost 8 bases and the V segment lost 5 bases, leaving 17 bases of the junction unmatched. The germline CDR1 and CDR2 sequences are SQVTM and ANQGSEA. In DNA, the CDR3 is TGCAGCGTTATCATAGGGGGCAATTCCAAGAGAACCCAGTACTTC. Translation gives CSVIIGGNSKRTQYF.

This clonotype was seen only a few times. The chain links TRBV11-2 to TRBJ1-5; D is possibly TRBD1 (5 bases). Trimming removed 6 bases from V and 5 bases from J, with 11 bases in between. This CDR3 region has 13 residues. Looked up from germline, CDR1 is SGHAT and CDR2 is FQNNGV. The CDR3 is CASSFTRDQPQHF. The CDR3 DNA reads as TGTGCCAGCAGTTTTACCAGGGATCAGCCCCAGCATTTT.

This clonotype has a handful of counts. The rearrangement uses TRBV12-3 or TRBV12-4 and TRBJ2-1; tentative D call: TRBD2 (6 bases). V was trimmed by 10 bases and J by 3 bases, leaving 19 bases between them. This CDR3 has 15 residues. The CDR3 sequence is CANAPGDSIYNEQFF. Written as DNA, the CDR3 is TGTGCCAACGCCCCGGGGGACTCTATCTACAATGAGCAGTTCTTC.

This clonotype came up a few times. The chain uses TRBV4-1 and TRBJ2-5; 9 bases fit TRBD2. Germline CDR1 MGHRA, CDR2 YSYEKL. V shed 1 base, J shed 4 bases, and the junction held 13 bases outside the gene matches. This CDR3 contains 18 residues. The CDR3 coding sequence is TGCGCCAGCAGCCAAGTAAGCTGGAGCGGGGGGCCGGGAGAGACCCAGTACTTC. This sequence encodes CASSQVSWSGGPGETQYF.

Many counts were recorded for this clonotype. V and J are TRBV30 and TRBJ2-1; TRBD2 might be the D (5 bases). The CDR3 runs 12 residues. The V gene lost 5 bases and the J gene lost 1 base, with 6 bases spanning the gap. Germline assignment: CDR1 GTSNPN and CDR2 SVGIG (reference sequence). The CDR3 sequence: CAWGSSYNEQFF. DNA of the CDR3: TGTGCCTGGGGGAGTTCCTACAATGAGCAGTTCTTC.

The sample holds many counts of this clonotype. The chain recombines TRBV3-1 with TRBJ2-2, with unresolved D. Per germline, CDR1 LGHDT and CDR2 YNNKEL (reference sequence). Trimming took off 2 bases at V and 2 bases at J, with 27 bases between the two ends. The CDR3 is made up of 21 amino acids. The CDR3 region is CASSQIFVTNTIEFNTGELFF. CDR3 nucleotides: TGTGCCAGCAGCCAAATTTTCGTTACTAACACCATAGAATTTAACACCGGGGAGCTGTTTTTT.

The J gene is TRBJ2-3, the V gene TRBV4-2; the match to TRBD2 covers 11 bases. The ends lost 0 bases at V and 4 bases at J; junction bases unmatched: 3. CDR1 is LGHNA, CDR2 YNFKEQ, per germline. This CDR3 has 16 residues. CDR3 nucleotides: TGTGCCAGCAGCCAAGAGCTAGCGGGGGGCGCAGATACGCAGTATTTT. Residues: CASSQELAGGADTQYF.

This clonotype was picked up many times. The rearrangement uses TRBV12-3 or TRBV12-4 and TRBJ2-5, with 11 nucleotides matching TRBD2. V was pared by 5 bases and J by 0 bases, with 2 bases of the junction left unmatched. The CDR3 loop spans 15 amino acids. The CDR3 DNA sequence: TGTGCCAGCAGTGGACTAGCGGGCGACCAAGAGACCCAGTACTTC. As protein: CASSGLAGDQETQYF.